Given below is one T cell receptor (beta chain) in context. What it binds is unknown. The data were taken from a study of cytomegalovirus exposure and HLA in healthy donors. Study observations and caveats: Immune exposure was documented only through CMV serostatus.

The PCR employed 60 Vbeta primers together with 13 Jbeta primers. Repertoires were generated with immunoSEQ multiplex PCR, while TCRdb's copy carries only in-frame clones and drops some. The data show around 110,000 clones, around 81% seen once. The CDR3 extends over 13 amino acids. The V end was cut by 5 bases, the J end by 5 bases, with 10 bases between. Germline CDR1 and CDR2: PRHDT and FYEKMQ (reference sequence). The TCR originated in a woman aged 25 to 39 in good health and CMV-seronegative. J is TRBJ2-1 and V is TRBV13, with D tentatively TRBD1 (6 bases). Sample: PBMCs. Written as DNA, the CDR3 is TGTGCCAGCAGCGCCGACAGGAACAATGAGCAGTTCTTC. Encoded protein: CASSADRNNEQFF.